The 10 T cell receptor beta chains listed next were all sequenced from one sample in a study of shared clonotypes between healthy human individuals. The repertoire was sequenced with immunoSEQ multiplex PCR; TCRdb's copy has only in-frame clones and lacks some. The sample records 1,500,000 or so clones, 96% being singletons. The sequenced material came from naive CD4+ T cells sorted from blood. Subset denoted: CD45RA+ positively selected. Every receptor here comes from a man younger than 40 in good health.

This rearrangement joins TRBV5-5 to TRBJ2-3, with 7 bases lining up with TRBD2. This CDR3 contains 15 residues. Germline loops: CDR1 SGHKS, CDR2 YYEKEE (reference sequence). Germline trimming cut 4 bases from V and 2 bases from J; bases unmatched to any gene: 7. The DNA for the CDR3 is TGTGCCAGCAGCCCCGCTAGCGGCTACACAGATACGCAGTATTTT. This gives the protein CASSPASGYTDTQYF.

DNA of the CDR3: TGTGCCAGCAGCGTAGCGCGTGGAGAACTGAACACCGGGGAGCTGTTTTTT. It translates to CASSVARGELNTGELFF. The V call is TRBV9, the J call TRBJ2-2; D gene ambiguous. This CDR3 comprises 17 residues. The V gene lost 0 bases and the J gene lost 1 base, with 13 bases spanning the gap. Germline V gene data show CDR1 as SGDLS and CDR2 as YYNGEE.

The rearrangement links TRBV9 to TRBJ2-1; 12 positions agree with TRBD2. This CDR3 has 15 amino acids. V dropped 4 bases and J dropped 5; count of bases not matched to a gene: 4. The germline V gene has CDR1 SGDLS and CDR2 YYNGEE. Written as DNA, the CDR3 is TGTGCCAGCAGCTCACTAGCGGGGGGTGACAATGAGCAGTTCTTC. Translating it yields CASSSLAGGDNEQFF.

The V call is TRBV10-1, the J call TRBJ2-3; the D is unclear. This CDR3 region has 12 residues. Germline-derived CDR1 and CDR2 are WNHNN and SYGVQD (reference sequence). V shed 8 bases and J shed 2 bases, with 8 bases lying between them. CDR3 in DNA: TGCGCCAGCGGACCGACCACAGATACGCAGTATTTT. Translated, it gives CASGPTTDTQYF.

The chain couples TRBV5-6 to TRBJ1-2; unclear D gene. The CDR3 has 19 amino acids. Germline V gives CDR1 SGHDT, CDR2 YYEEEE. Trimming removed 5 bases at V and 5 bases at J, with 31 bases between. The chain's CDR3 is CASRSPAHWRQGRTYGYTF. DNA for the CDR3: TGTGCCAGCAGGAGTCCGGCCCACTGGCGGCAAGGCCGAACTTATGGCTACACCTTC.

This clone appeared a single time. The chain recombines TRBV5-1 with TRBJ1-5; no clear D. V gave up 6 bases and J gave up 6 bases, with 16 bases separating them. This CDR3 spans 14 amino acids. From germline, CDR1 is SGHRS and CDR2 YFSETQ. CDR3 amino acids: CASKDGPSVQPQHF. The CDR3 DNA is TGCGCCAGCAAAGATGGCCCGTCAGTTCAGCCCCAGCATTTT.

This chain joins TRBV18 and TRBJ1-1; unclear D gene. Germline-derived CDR1 and CDR2 are KGHSH and LQKENI. The V end lost 3 bases, the J end lost 5 bases, and 13 bases lay between the germline ends. The CDR3 runs to 14 residues. The CDR3 sequence: CASSPARAGTEAFF. In nucleotides, the CDR3 is TGTGCCAGCTCACCCGCGAGGGCGGGGACTGAAGCTTTCTTT.

The J gene is TRBJ1-5, the V gene TRBV18; no definite D call. V was clipped by 4 bases and J by 9 bases, with 10 bases between them. The CDR3 runs to 12 residues. Germline V CDR1 and CDR2: KGHSH, LQKENI. CDR3 protein: CASSLGPGPQHF. The CDR3, as DNA: TGTGCCAGCTCACTTGGGCCGGGGCCCCAGCATTTT.

The chain uses TRBV18 and TRBJ2-7, with 7 nucleotides matching TRBD1. The CDR3 loop spans 14 amino acids. V was clipped by 3 bases and J by 6 bases; unmatched bases: 8. Per the germline V gene, CDR1 is KGHSH and CDR2 is LQKENI. The CDR3 reads CASSPLTGAGEQYF. The CDR3 DNA is TGTGCCAGCTCACCGCTCACAGGGGCAGGCGAGCAGTACTTC.

The gene calls are TRBV7-9 and TRBJ2-1, with 14 bases matching TRBD2. The V gene's germline CDR1 is SEHNR and CDR2 FQNEAQ (reference sequence). The CDR3 runs to 17 residues. V lost 4 bases, J lost 2 bases, and 4 bases stayed unmatched. The CDR3 spells CASSSPTSGRAYNEQFF. In DNA, the CDR3 is TGTGCCAGCAGCTCTCCGACTAGCGGGAGGGCCTACAATGAGCAGTTCTTC.